Following are 20 T cell receptor beta chains from one sample sequenced in a study of T cells after yellow fever vaccination. TCRdb ran MiXCR on the 5' RACE reads and lists one entry per CDR3 protein. Seen here are about 69,000 distinct CDR3 sequences, roughly 6% observed once, and the top ten hold 2.2%. The input for sequencing was CD4+ T cells sorted from PBMCs, taken roughly 14 days after the first yellow fever vaccination. The receptors stem from a man aged 18 to 30 who received the YFV17D yellow fever vaccine.

This clonotype was observed at least ten times. The V gene is TRBV21-1, the J gene TRBJ2-2; TRBD1 is the table's D call and was not checked against the DNA. TRBV21-1 is designated a pseudogene. The CDR3 extends over 18 amino acids. CDR3 bases: TGTGCCAGCAGCAAAGGTGCCCAGCCCCCTCCGAACACCGGGGAGCTGTTTTTT. Its translation is CASSKGAQPPPNTGELFF.

At least ten counts were recorded for this clonotype. This rearrangement joins TRBV7-9 to TRBJ2-7; TRBD2 agrees at 7 bases. This CDR3 comprises 13 residues. From germline, CDR1 is SEHNR and CDR2 FQNEAQ (reference sequence). Trimming cost V 4 bases and J 2 bases; bases outside gene matches: 2. The chain's CDR3 is CASSWGGAYEQYF. DNA for the CDR3: TGTGCCAGCAGCTGGGGAGGGGCCTACGAGCAGTACTTC.

The CDR3 region has the DNA TGCAGTGCTAGACCATTGGACAGAAATCAGCCCCAGCATTTT. It codes for CSARPLDRNQPQHF. The chain carries TRBV20-1 and TRBJ1-5; possible D gene TRBD1, 6 bases. The CDR3 spans 14 residues. V lost 2 bases and J lost 4, with 12 bases in between. In germline, CDR1 is DFQATT, CDR2 SNEGSKA (reference sequence).

This clonotype was seen ten or more times. V is TRBV20-1 and J is TRBJ1-2, with no clear D. The CDR3 runs to 11 residues. Trimming took 5 bases from V and 8 from J, leaving 12 bases between them. In germline, CDR1 is DFQATT, CDR2 SNEGSKA (reference sequence). CDR3 sequence reads: CSALDRKGYTF. The CDR3 DNA reads TGCAGTGCTCTAGACCGAAAGGGCTACACCTTC.

This clonotype was observed many times. The CDR3 loop is CSARAGRGLHEQFF. The CDR3 nucleotides read TGCAGTGCTAGGGCGGGGAGGGGGCTGCATGAGCAGTTCTTC. The V and J genes are TRBV20-1 and TRBJ2-1, with D perhaps TRBD1 or TRBD2 (7 bases each). Germline CDR1 is DFQATT and CDR2 is SNEGSKA (reference sequence). V was trimmed by 3 bases and J by 8 bases, leaving 17 bases between them. This CDR3 has 14 residues.

This clonotype was seen repeatedly, ten times or more. The rearrangement uses TRBV7-2 and TRBJ2-5; perhaps TRBD2 as D (6 bases). This CDR3 contains 13 residues. V dropped 2 bases and J dropped 5 bases, with 9 bases sitting between them. Germline CDR1 and CDR2: SGHTA and FQGNSA. The CDR3 DNA follows: TGTGCCAGCAGCTTACAAGCGGGTGAGACCCAGTACTTC. This sequence encodes CASSLQAGETQYF.

This clonotype has a count of ten or more. V usage is TRBV1 and J usage is TRBJ2-2; TRBD2, the D gene given by the table, was not confirmed from the DNA. TRBV1 is given as a pseudogene. CDR3 length: 13 residues. In DNA, the CDR3 is TGCACCAGCAGCCAGCCTCCGACCGGGGAGCTGTTTTTT. Translation gives CTSSQPPTGELFF.

In its sample, this clonotype was seen many times. The V and J genes are TRBV9 and TRBJ1-3; TRBD1 might be the D (6 bases). This CDR3 has 15 residues. The V end lost 5 bases, the J end lost 9 bases, and 21 bases lay between the germline ends. In germline, CDR1 is SGDLS, CDR2 YYNGEE. This CDR3 is CASSGPQGPGITIYF. In DNA, the CDR3 is TGTGCCAGCAGTGGCCCCCAGGGGCCCGGGATCACCATATATTTT.

This clonotype was detected ten times or more. The gene calls are TRBV6-2 or TRBV6-3 and TRBJ2-7, with 7 nucleotides matching TRBD1. The V segment lost 0 bases and the J segment 2 bases; nucleotides outside the gene matches: 7. The CDR3 runs 16 residues. Germline assignment: CDR1 MNHEY and CDR2 SVGEGT. The CDR3 loop reads CASSYSGGPRAYEQYV. In DNA form, the CDR3 reads TGTGCCAGCAGTTACTCAGGGGGCCCTCGCGCCTACGAGCAGTACGTC.

This clonotype was counted ten times or more. This sequence joins TRBV20-1 and TRBJ2-2; D gene ambiguous. This CDR3 has 13 residues. The germline V gene encodes CDR1 DFQATT and CDR2 SNEGSKA (reference sequence). Trimming left V 6 bases short and J 7 bases short, with 15 bases between. The CDR3 DNA is TGCAGTGCGACCCCCCGCAATTACGGGGAGCTGTTTTTT. It is translated as CSATPRNYGELFF.

In its sample, this clonotype was seen many times. This chain links TRBV12-3 or TRBV12-4 with TRBJ1-6, with TRBD1 matching 8 bases. CDR3 length equals 14 residues. J gave up 10 bases and V 2 bases, and 4 bases lay outside the gene matches. CDR3 in amino acids: CASSLTGGRSPLHF. For the CDR3, the DNA is TGTGCCAGCAGTTTAACAGGGGGAAGGTCACCCCTCCACTTT.

This clonotype has ten or more counts. The CDR3 reads CASSDRGTDTQYF. The CDR3 DNA is TGTGCCAGCAGCGACAGGGGCACAGATACGCAGTATTTT. The gene calls are TRBV7-9 and TRBJ2-3; 7 bases align to TRBD1. This CDR3 spans 13 amino acids. Germline CDR1 is SEHNR and CDR2 is FQNEAQ (reference sequence). The trim removed 5 bases at V and 1 base at J, leaving 0 bases unmatched.

CDR3 nucleotides: TGTGCCAGCAGAGTTCGAACATTTAGCTCCTACGAGCAGTACTTC. Translation: CASRVRTFSSYEQYF. The chain employs TRBV27 and TRBJ2-7; unclear D gene. Trimming shortened V by 6 bases and J by 0 bases, and 15 bases separated the two germline ends. This CDR3 region has 15 residues. Germline lookup yields CDR1 MNHEY and CDR2 SMNVEV (reference sequence).

Ten or more counts support this clonotype. CDR3 DNA sequence: TGTGCCAGCAGCATCTCCCTACTAGCGGGGGGAAATACGCAGTATTTT. Translation: CASSISLLAGGNTQYF. This chain joins TRBV7-2 and TRBJ2-3; 12 nucleotides line up with TRBD2. Germline CDR1 is SGHTA and CDR2 is FQGNSA. This CDR3 is built from 16 residues. With 5 bases clipped from V and 7 bases from J, the junction kept 10 bases outside the gene matches.

This clonotype appeared many times. The chain couples TRBV7-2 to TRBJ2-5; D unresolved. The CDR3 loop spans 14 amino acids. In germline, CDR1 is SGHTA, CDR2 FQGNSA. V lost 0 bases, J lost 2 bases, and 7 bases lay in between. CDR3 sequence (DNA): TGTGCCAGCAGCTTAGCTAGCAGACAAGAGACCCAGTACTTC. Amino acid sequence: CASSLASRQETQYF.

Concerning this clonotype itself: A much larger clone lies a single base off, so this may be a read error. V gene TRBV5-4 combines with J gene TRBJ2-7, with TRBD1 identical over 7 bases. V lost 4 bases to trimming and J lost 7 bases; unmatched junction nucleotides: 14. Germline V gene lookup returns CDR1 SGHNT and CDR2 YYREEE (reference sequence). The CDR3 length is 15 residues. The CDR3 region has the DNA TGTGCCAGCAGCCCAGGGGACAGTGGAAGATTGGAGCAGTACTTC. It translates to CASSPGDSGRLEQYF.

This clonotype occurred many times. This chain links TRBV20-1 with TRBJ1-4; D remains ambiguous. This CDR3 spans 12 amino acids. CDR1 and CDR2 from the germline V gene are DFQATT and SNEGSKA (reference sequence). Trimming cost V 1 base and J 6 bases, with 6 bases left between them. CDR3 in DNA: TGCAGTGCTAGAGCGAGCGATGAAAAACTGTTTTTT. It encodes CSARASDEKLFF.

This clonotype was recorded at least ten times. The chain has TRBV14 and TRBJ2-3, with 14 bases lining up with TRBD2. The CDR3 covers 15 residues. Germline V gives CDR1 SGHDN, CDR2 FVKESK. V gave up 4 bases and J gave up 7 bases; unmatched junction bases: 4. CDR3 region: CASSRLAGGLNTQYF. The CDR3 DNA follows: TGTGCCAGCAGCCGACTAGCGGGGGGGCTAAATACGCAGTATTTT.

This clonotype was counted ten times or more. The rearrangement joins TRBV18 to TRBJ2-2; D gene unclear. Between the trimmed V and J ends, which lost 3 bases and 1 base, there was a span of 15 bases. CDR3 length: 17 residues. CDR1 and CDR2 (germline): KGHSH, LQKENI. Written as DNA, the CDR3 is TGTGCCAGCTCACCTAATCCCCCGGCAGGGAACACCGGGGAGCTGTTTTTT. Protein product: CASSPNPPAGNTGELFF.

Many counts were recorded for this clonotype. The chain combines TRBV7-9 with TRBJ2-5, with unresolved D. CDR1 and CDR2 from the germline V gene are SEHNR and FQNEAQ (reference sequence). There are 15 residues in the CDR3. V lost 5 bases and J 1 base, leaving 14 bases between the germline ends. The CDR3: CASSPNPGSQETQYF. In DNA form, the CDR3 reads TGTGCCAGCAGCCCCAATCCAGGTAGCCAAGAGACCCAGTACTTC.